These 21 T cell receptor beta chains originate from one sample sequenced in a study of T cell responses to AZD1222 COVID-19 vaccine. Clones were read by immunoSEQ multiplex PCR, and TCRdb kept only the in-frame ones, dropping some. The table shows 150,000 or so clones, with roughly nine tenths occurring only once. The specimen was peripheral blood, collected on day 0 of AZD1222 vaccination. The receptor set was obtained from an adult in good health.

This chain uses TRBV2 with TRBJ2-7; the match to TRBD1 covers 8 bases. The germline CDR1 and CDR2 sequences are SNHLY and FYNNEI. CDR3 length: 17 amino acids. V lost 4 bases and J lost 0; bases outside the gene matches: 11. Written as DNA, the CDR3 is TGTGCCAGCAGTGGCGCTCCGGGACAGGCGAGCTCCTACGAGCAGTACTTC. It codes for CASSGAPGQASSYEQYF.

V and J are TRBV7-2 and TRBJ1-3; D ambiguous. This CDR3 has 15 amino acids. The ends were cut back, 5 bases at V and 2 bases at J, with 13 bases in the middle. Germline V gives CDR1 SGHTA, CDR2 FQGNSA. The CDR3 region is CASSPPVGAGNTIYF. The DNA of the CDR3 is TGTGCCAGCAGCCCCCCCGTGGGAGCTGGAAACACCATATATTTT.

V usage is TRBV12-3 or TRBV12-4 and J usage is TRBJ1-2; no clear D. V dropped 3 bases and J dropped 8 bases, with 13 bases sitting between them. The CDR3 covers 13 residues. For the CDR3, the DNA is TGTGCCAGCAGTTTTTCAATTCGTAGGGGCTACACCTTC. It is translated as CASSFSIRRGYTF.

Turning to this clone: The same CDR3 is also encoded by other DNA sequences in this sample. V and J are TRBV2 and TRBJ2-3, with D unresolved. Germline lookup yields CDR1 SNHLY and CDR2 FYNNEI. V was cut by 6 bases and J by 2 bases, with 6 bases left in between. The CDR3 totals 12 residues. The chain's CDR3 is CASRAFTDTQYF. In DNA form, the CDR3 reads TGTGCCAGCAGAGCCTTCACAGATACGCAGTATTTT.

This rearrangement joins TRBV15 to TRBJ2-1; D is uncertain. This CDR3 has 13 amino acids. The germline V and J ends were trimmed by 0 bases and 5 bases, with 5 bases remaining between them. Per the germline V gene, CDR1 is LNHNV and CDR2 is YYDKDF (reference sequence). The CDR3 region is CATSRERNNEQFF. The CDR3 DNA reads as TGTGCCACCAGCAGAGAGAGAAACAATGAGCAGTTCTTC. Full variable domain (outside the CDR3, taken from reference TRBV15 and TRBJ2-1): DAMVIQNPRYQVTQFGKPVTLSCSQTLNHNVMYWYQQKSSQAPKLLFHYYDKDFNNEADTPDNFQSRRPNTSFCFLDIRSPGLGDTAMYLCATSRERNNEQFFGPGTRLTVL.

The chain couples TRBV30 to TRBJ1-5; perhaps TRBD1 as D (5 bases). The germline V gene has CDR1 GTSNPN and CDR2 SVGIG (reference sequence). V dropped 1 base and J dropped 7 bases, with 8 bases sitting between them. This CDR3 is built from 12 residues. In DNA form, the CDR3 reads TGTGCCTGGAGTGCAGGGTTGCAGCCCCAGCATTTT. Protein sequence: CAWSAGLQPQHF.

The chain combines TRBV28 with TRBJ1-3; 7 bases agree with TRBD1. This CDR3 has 14 amino acids. V was clipped by 2 bases and J by 5 bases; unmatched bases: 3. The germline gives CDR1 MDHEN, CDR2 SYDVKM. The CDR3 region is CASSLKGARNTIYF. Written as DNA, the CDR3 is TGTGCCAGCAGTTTAAAGGGGGCAAGAAACACCATATATTTT.

This clone was seen a handful of times. The CDR3 is CASSPTRRQIYGYTF. CDR3 nucleotide sequence: TGTGCCAGCAGCCCGACTCGTCGACAAATCTATGGCTACACCTTC. This sequence joins TRBV5-6 and TRBJ1-2; no reliable D call. Germline V gives CDR1 SGHDT, CDR2 YYEEEE. The CDR3 runs to 15 residues. With 4 bases removed from V and 4 bases from J, the gap between germline ends came to 17 bases.

The genes are TRBV7-8 and TRBJ2-1; perhaps D is TRBD1 or TRBD2 (5 bases each). The CDR3 has 14 residues. Looked up from germline, CDR1 is SGHVS and CDR2 is FQNEAQ. Trimming left V 5 bases short and J 1 base short, with 9 bases between. The CDR3 here is CASSVGVSYNEQFF. In nucleotides, the CDR3 is TGTGCCAGCAGCGTGGGGGTTTCCTACAATGAGCAGTTCTTC.

The V and J genes are TRBV4-3 and TRBJ2-3; D not certain. Germline V gene lookup returns CDR1 LGHNA and CDR2 YSLEER. The CDR3 contains 16 residues. V lost 3 bases and J lost 1, with 14 bases in between. As DNA, the CDR3 is TGCGCCAGCAGCCAGAGGTCGACGGGTGGCACAGATACGCAGTATTTT. Protein product: CASSQRSTGGTDTQYF.

The chain has TRBV30 and TRBJ1-1; D is unclear. The V end was cut by 0 bases, the J end by 6 bases, with 11 bases between. The CDR3 consists of 13 residues. From germline, CDR1 is GTSNPN and CDR2 SVGIG (reference sequence). The chain's CDR3 is CAWSVRVDAEAFF. The CDR3 coding sequence is TGTGCCTGGAGTGTACGCGTTGACGCTGAAGCTTTCTTT.

V usage is TRBV7-3 and J usage is TRBJ2-1; 8 nucleotides line up with TRBD2. This CDR3 comprises 15 residues. Germline V lookup: CDR1 SGHTA, CDR2 FQGTGA. Unmatched junction bases numbered 6, after V lost 1 base and J lost 7 bases. The chain's CDR3 is CASSLIPGLVNEQFF. CDR3 nucleotide sequence: TGTGCCAGCAGCTTAATACCGGGACTAGTAAATGAGCAGTTCTTC.

The CDR3 DNA is TGTGCCAGCAGCTTATTGGGCAGGGAGCTGTTTTTT. Translation gives CASSLLGRELFF. This chain connects TRBV7-9 to TRBJ2-2; D gene unclear. V shed 2 bases and J shed 9 bases, with 7 bases lying between them. CDR1 is SEHNR, CDR2 FQNEAQ, per germline (reference sequence). The CDR3 has 12 amino acids.

The chain is built from TRBV29-1 and TRBJ2-3; 7 nucleotides agree with TRBD1. The CDR3 length is 12 residues. V was clipped by 7 bases and J by 5 bases; unmatched bases: 6. The germline CDR1 and CDR2 sequences are SQVTM and ANQGSEA. CDR3 amino acids: CSAKQGIDTQYF. The CDR3 DNA reads TGCAGCGCAAAACAGGGGATAGATACGCAGTATTTT.

This rearrangement joins TRBV24-1 to TRBJ2-1; D is ambiguous. Germline V gives CDR1 KGHDR, CDR2 SFDVKD. The CDR3 is made up of 13 amino acids. The V and J ends lost 4 bases and 3 bases respectively, with 6 bases between them. The CDR3 is CATSDTDYNEQFF. The DNA of the CDR3 is TGTGCCACCAGTGACACGGACTACAATGAGCAGTTCTTC.

The rearrangement uses TRBV7-6 and TRBJ2-2, with 9 nucleotides matching TRBD1. J was trimmed by 4 bases and V by 3 bases; bases with no gene match: 9. The CDR3 runs 17 residues. Germline V lookup: CDR1 SGHVS, CDR2 FNYEAQ. CDR3 DNA: TGTGCCAGCAGCTTCCAACCCCCGACAGGGGGCACCGGGGAGCTGTTTTTT. It encodes CASSFQPPTGGTGELFF.

The CDR3 reads CASSRTENYGYTF. Here the CDR3 DNA reads TGTGCCAGCAGCCGGACGGAGAACTATGGCTACACCTTC. The chain carries TRBV7-9 and TRBJ1-2; D is undetermined. V lost 5 bases and J 2 bases, leaving 9 bases between the germline ends. The length of the CDR3 is 13 residues. Germline CDR1 is SEHNR and CDR2 is FQNEAQ (reference sequence).

This sequence joins TRBV5-1 and TRBJ1-2; D not resolved. Germline CDR1 reads SGHRS; CDR2 reads YFSETQ. This CDR3 has 13 amino acids. The germline V and J ends were trimmed by 1 base and 4 bases, with 8 bases remaining between them. CDR3 sequence (DNA): TGCGCCAGCAGCTTGTCAGGTTCCTATGGCTACACCTTC. It is translated as CASSLSGSYGYTF. The full variable domain, rest sourced from reference TRBV5-1 and TRBJ1-2, is KAGVTQTPRYLIKTRGQQVTLSCSPISGHRSVSWYQQTPGQGLQFLFEYFSETQRNKGNFPGRFSGRQFSNSRSEMNVSTLELGDSALYLCASSLSGSYGYTFGSGTRLTVV.

This clone was recorded only once. The J gene is TRBJ1-2, the V gene TRBV6-5, with D possibly being TRBD1 (6 bases). The V gene lost 6 bases and the J gene lost 5 bases, with 16 bases spanning the gap. Germline-derived CDR1 and CDR2 are MNHEY and SVGAGI. This CDR3 region has 14 residues. The CDR3 region has the DNA TGTGCCAGCAGAGACCGGGACAAAGGGTATGGCTACACCTTC. Protein product: CASRDRDKGYGYTF.

The chain joins TRBV28 to TRBJ2-7, with 9 bases that match TRBD1. V dropped 6 bases and J dropped 3; count of bases not matched to a gene: 0. The CDR3 loop spans 12 amino acids. The V gene's germline CDR1 is MDHEN and CDR2 SYDVKM. CDR3 nucleotides: TGTGCCAGCAGGGACAGGGGCTACGAGCAGTACTTC. Translated, it gives CASRDRGYEQYF.

The chain carries TRBV18 and TRBJ2-1, with D maybe TRBD1 (5 bases). Germline values: CDR1 KGHSH, CDR2 LQKENI. This CDR3 contains 18 residues. The V gene lost 0 bases and the J gene lost 1 base, with 16 bases spanning the gap. The CDR3 protein is CASSPPTGQGQSYNEQFF. CDR3 bases: TGTGCCAGCTCACCACCTACGGGCCAGGGTCAGTCCTACAATGAGCAGTTCTTC. Looking up the rest from reference TRBV18 and TRBJ2-1 gives the full variable domain: NAGVMQNPRHLVRRRGQEARLRCSPMKGHSHVYWYRQLPEEGLKFMVYLQKENIIDESGMPKERFSAEFPKEGPSILRIQQVVRGDSAAYFCASSPPTGQGQSYNEQFFGPGTRLTVL.